This T cell receptor beta chain comes out of a study of T cell responses to AZD1222 COVID-19 vaccine. CDR3 size: 14 residues. V shed 0 bases, J shed 6 bases, and the junction held 3 bases outside the gene matches. Looked up from germline, CDR1 is SGHRS and CDR2 is YFSETQ. Generated by immunoSEQ multiplex PCR, the TCRdb table keeps only in-frame clones and is missing some. The sample includes 150,000 to 200,000 clones, 85% to 95% seen only once; the top ten take 0.7% to 0.9%. The rearrangement links TRBV5-1 to TRBJ2-3; 8 bases map to TRBD2. The clonotype originates from an adult in good health. Sequenced here: peripheral blood, sampled on day 0 of AZD1222 vaccination. The CDR3 is CASSLVTSGDTQYF. The CDR3 coding sequence is TGCGCCAGCAGCTTGGTTACTAGCGGTGATACGCAGTATTTT.